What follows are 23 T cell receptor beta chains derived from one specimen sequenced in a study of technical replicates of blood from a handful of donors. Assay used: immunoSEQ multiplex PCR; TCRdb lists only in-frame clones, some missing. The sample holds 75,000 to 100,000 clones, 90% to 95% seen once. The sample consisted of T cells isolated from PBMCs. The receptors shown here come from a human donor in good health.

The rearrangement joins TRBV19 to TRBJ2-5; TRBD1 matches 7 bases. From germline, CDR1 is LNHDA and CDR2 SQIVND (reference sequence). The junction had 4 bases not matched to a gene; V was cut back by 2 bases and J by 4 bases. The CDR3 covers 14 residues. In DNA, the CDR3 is TGTGCCAGTAGTATAATTGCAGGGGGAGAGACCCAGTACTTC. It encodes CASSIIAGGETQYF.

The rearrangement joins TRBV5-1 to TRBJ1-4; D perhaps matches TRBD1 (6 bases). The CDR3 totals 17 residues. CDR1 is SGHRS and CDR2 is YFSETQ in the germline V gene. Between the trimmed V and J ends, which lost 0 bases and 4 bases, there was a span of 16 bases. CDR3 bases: TGCGCCAGCAGCTTGGACCATCAGGGGAATGTTAATGAAAAACTGTTTTTT. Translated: CASSLDHQGNVNEKLFF. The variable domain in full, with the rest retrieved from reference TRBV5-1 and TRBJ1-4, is KAGVTQTPRYLIKTRGQQVTLSCSPISGHRSVSWYQQTPGQGLQFLFEYFSETQRNKGNFPGRFSGRQFSNSRSEMNVSTLELGDSALYLCASSLDHQGNVNEKLFFGSGTQLSVL.

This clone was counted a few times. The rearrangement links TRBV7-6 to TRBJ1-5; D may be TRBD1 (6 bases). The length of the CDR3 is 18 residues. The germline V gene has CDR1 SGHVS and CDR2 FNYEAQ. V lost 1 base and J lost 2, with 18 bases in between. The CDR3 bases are TGTGCCAGCAGCTTAGGAGGATGGGGGGGCTCGGGCAATCAGCCCCAGCATTTT. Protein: CASSLGGWGGSGNQPQHF.

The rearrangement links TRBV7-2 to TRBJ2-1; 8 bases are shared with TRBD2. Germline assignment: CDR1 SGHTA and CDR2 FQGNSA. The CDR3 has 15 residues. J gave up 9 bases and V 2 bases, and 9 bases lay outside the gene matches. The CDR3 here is CASSLLTGLAGEQFF. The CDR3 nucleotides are TGTGCCAGCAGCTTATTAACCGGACTAGCCGGTGAGCAGTTCTTC.

The CDR3 DNA is TGTGCCAGCAGTTACTCAGGGGGCGACTATGGCTACACCTTC. As protein: CASSYSGGDYGYTF. J is TRBJ1-2 and V is TRBV6-5; 7 positions match TRBD1. The germline V gene has CDR1 MNHEY and CDR2 SVGAGI. This CDR3 region has 14 residues. The junction had 1 base not matched to a gene; V was cut back by 0 bases and J by 3 bases.

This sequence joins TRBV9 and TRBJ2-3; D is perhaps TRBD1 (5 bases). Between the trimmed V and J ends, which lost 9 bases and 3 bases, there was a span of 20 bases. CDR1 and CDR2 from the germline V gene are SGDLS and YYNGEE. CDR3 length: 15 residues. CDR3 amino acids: CATGTEDKETDTQYF. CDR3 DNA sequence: TGTGCCACCGGAACAGAGGACAAAGAGACAGATACGCAGTATTTT. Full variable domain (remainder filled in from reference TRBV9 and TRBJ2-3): DSGVTQTPKHLITATGQRVTLRCSPRSGDLSVYWYQQSLDQGLQFLIQYYNGEERAKGNILERFSAQQFPDLHSELNLSSLELGDSALYFCATGTEDKETDTQYFGPGTRLTVL.

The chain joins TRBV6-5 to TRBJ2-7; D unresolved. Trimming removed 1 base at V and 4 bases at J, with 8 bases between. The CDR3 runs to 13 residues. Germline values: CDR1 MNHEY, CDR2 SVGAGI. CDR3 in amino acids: CASSYFRQYEQYF. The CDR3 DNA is TGTGCCAGCAGTTACTTCAGGCAATACGAGCAGTACTTC.

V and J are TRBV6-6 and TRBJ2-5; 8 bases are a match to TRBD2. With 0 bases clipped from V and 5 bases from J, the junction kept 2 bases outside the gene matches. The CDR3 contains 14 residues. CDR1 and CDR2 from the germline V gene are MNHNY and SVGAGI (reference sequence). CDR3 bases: TGTGCCAGCAGTTACTCGACTAGCGCGGAGACCCAGTACTTC. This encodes CASSYSTSAETQYF.

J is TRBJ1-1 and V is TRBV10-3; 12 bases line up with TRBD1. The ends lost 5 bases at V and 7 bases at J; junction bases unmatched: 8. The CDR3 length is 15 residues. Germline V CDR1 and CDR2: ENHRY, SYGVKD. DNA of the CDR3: TGTGCCATCAGTCCGGGACAGGGGGCAAGGAATGAAGCTTTCTTT. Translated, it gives CAISPGQGARNEAFF.

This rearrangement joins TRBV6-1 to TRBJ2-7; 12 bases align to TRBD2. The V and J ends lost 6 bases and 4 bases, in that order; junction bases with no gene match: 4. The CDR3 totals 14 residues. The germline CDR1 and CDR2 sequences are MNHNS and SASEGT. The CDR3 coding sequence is TGTGCCAGCAGCCTACTAGCGGGAGGTTACGAGCAGTACTTC. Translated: CASSLLAGGYEQYF.

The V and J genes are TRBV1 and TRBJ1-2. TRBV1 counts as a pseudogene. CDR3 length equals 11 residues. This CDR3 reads CTSSRLSGYTF. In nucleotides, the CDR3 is TGCACCAGCAGCCGTCTATCCGGCTACACCTTC.

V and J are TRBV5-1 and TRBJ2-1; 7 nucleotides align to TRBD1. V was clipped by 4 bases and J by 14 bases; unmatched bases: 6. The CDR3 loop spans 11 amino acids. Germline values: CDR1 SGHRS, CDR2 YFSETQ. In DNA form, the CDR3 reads TGCGCCAGCAGCATAGACAGGGTCGAGTTCTTC. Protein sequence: CASSIDRVEFF.

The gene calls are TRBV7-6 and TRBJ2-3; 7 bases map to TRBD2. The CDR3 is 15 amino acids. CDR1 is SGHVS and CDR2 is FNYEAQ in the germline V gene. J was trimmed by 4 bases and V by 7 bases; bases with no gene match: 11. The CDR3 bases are TGTGCCAGCACCCAGGGTCGCGGGAGTGCAGATACGCAGTATTTT. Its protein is CASTQGRGSADTQYF.

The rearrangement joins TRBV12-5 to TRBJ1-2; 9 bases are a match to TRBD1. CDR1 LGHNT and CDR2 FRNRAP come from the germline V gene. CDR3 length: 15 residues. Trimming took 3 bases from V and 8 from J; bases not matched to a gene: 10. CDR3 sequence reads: CASGLRDRVSLGYTF. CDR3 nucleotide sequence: TGTGCTAGTGGTTTAAGGGACAGGGTGTCTTTGGGCTACACCTTC.

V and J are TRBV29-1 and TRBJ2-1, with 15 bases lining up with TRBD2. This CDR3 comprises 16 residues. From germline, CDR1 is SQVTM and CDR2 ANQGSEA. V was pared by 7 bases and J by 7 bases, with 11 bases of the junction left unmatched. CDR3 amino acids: CSGASGTSGRWNEQFF. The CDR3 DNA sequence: TGCAGCGGAGCCAGTGGGACTAGCGGGAGGTGGAATGAGCAGTTCTTC.

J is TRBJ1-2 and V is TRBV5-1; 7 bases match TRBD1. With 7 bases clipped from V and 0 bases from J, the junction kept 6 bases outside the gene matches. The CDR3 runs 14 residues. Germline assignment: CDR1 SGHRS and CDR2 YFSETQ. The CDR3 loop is CASSRQGANYGYTF. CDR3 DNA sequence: TGCGCCAGCTCTCGACAGGGAGCTAACTATGGCTACACCTTC. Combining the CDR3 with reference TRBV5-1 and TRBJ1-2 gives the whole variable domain KAGVTQTPRYLIKTRGQQVTLSCSPISGHRSVSWYQQTPGQGLQFLFEYFSETQRNKGNFPGRFSGRQFSNSRSEMNVSTLELGDSALYLCASSRQGANYGYTFGSGTRLTVV.

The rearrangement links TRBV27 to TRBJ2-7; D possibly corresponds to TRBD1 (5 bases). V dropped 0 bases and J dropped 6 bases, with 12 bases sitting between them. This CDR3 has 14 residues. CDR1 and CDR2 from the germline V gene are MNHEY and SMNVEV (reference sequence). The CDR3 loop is CASSLSGAVGEQYF. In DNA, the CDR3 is TGTGCCAGCAGTTTATCAGGGGCAGTAGGCGAGCAGTACTTC.

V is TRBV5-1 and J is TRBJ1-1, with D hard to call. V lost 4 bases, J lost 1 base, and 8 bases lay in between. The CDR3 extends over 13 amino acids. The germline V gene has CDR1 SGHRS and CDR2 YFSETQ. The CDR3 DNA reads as TGCGCCAGCAGCAACCCGGGGAACACTGAAGCTTTCTTT. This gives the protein CASSNPGNTEAFF.

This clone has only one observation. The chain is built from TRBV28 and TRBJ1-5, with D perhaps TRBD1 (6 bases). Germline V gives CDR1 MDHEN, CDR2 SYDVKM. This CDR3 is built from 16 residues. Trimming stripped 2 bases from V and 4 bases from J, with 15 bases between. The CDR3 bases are TGTGCCAGCAGTTTAGCGGGAGGGGGGTTTAATCAGCCCCAGCATTTT. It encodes CASSLAGGGFNQPQHF.

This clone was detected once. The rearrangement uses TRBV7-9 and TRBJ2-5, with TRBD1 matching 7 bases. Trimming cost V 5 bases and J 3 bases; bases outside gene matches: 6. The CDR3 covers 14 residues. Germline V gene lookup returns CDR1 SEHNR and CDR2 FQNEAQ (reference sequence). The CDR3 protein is CASSAPGTEETQYF. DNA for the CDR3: TGTGCCAGCAGCGCGCCCGGGACAGAAGAGACCCAGTACTTC.

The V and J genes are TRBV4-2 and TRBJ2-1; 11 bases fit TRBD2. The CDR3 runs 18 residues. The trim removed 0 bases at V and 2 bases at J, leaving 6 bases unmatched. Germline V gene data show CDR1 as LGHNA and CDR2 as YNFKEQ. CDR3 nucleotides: TGTGCCAGCAGCCAAGACGGGCCTAGCGGGGGGACCTACAATGAGCAGTTCTTC. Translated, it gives CASSQDGPSGGTYNEQFF.

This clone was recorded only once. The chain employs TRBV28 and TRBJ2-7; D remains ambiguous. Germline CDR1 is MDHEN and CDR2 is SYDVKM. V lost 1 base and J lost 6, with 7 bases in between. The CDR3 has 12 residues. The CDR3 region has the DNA TGTGCCAGCAGTTTATCCAATAGCGAGCAGTACTTC. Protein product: CASSLSNSEQYF. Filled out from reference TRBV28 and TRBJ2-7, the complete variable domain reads DVKVTQSSRYLVKRTGEKVFLECVQDMDHENMFWYRQDPGLGLRLIYFSYDVKMKEKGDIPEGYSVSREKKERFSLILESASTNQTSMYLCASSLSNSEQYFGPGTRLTVT.

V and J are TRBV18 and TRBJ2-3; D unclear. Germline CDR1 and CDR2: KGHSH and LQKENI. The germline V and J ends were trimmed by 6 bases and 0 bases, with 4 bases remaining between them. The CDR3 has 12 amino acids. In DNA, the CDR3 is TGTGCCAGCTCCCCGAGCACAGATACGCAGTATTTT. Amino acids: CASSPSTDTQYF.